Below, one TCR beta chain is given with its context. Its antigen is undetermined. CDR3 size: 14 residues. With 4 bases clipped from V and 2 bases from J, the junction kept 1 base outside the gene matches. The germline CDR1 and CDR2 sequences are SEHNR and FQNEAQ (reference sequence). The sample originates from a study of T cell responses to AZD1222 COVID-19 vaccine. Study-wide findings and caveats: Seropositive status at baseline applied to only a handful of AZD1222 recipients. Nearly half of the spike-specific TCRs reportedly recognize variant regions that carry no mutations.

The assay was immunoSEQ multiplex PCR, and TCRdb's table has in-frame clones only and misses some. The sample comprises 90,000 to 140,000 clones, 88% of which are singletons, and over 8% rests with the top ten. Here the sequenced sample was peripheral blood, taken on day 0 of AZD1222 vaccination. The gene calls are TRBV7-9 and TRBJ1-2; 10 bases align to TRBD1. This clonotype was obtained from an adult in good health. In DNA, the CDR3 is TGTGCCAGCAGCTCGGGACAGGGGAACTATGGCTACACCTTC. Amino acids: CASSSGQGNYGYTF.